This T cell receptor beta chain is drawn from a study of shared clonotypes between healthy human individuals. As to this clone: Its antigen is not identified.

V was pared by 3 bases and J by 1 base, with 19 bases between. The length of the CDR3 is 18 residues. Germline V gives CDR1 SEHNR, CDR2 FQNEAQ (reference sequence). Healthy HIV-negative adults with no recent acute infections or vaccinations were recruited as donors. Researchers ran the assay at a deep level. Produced via immunoSEQ multiplex PCR; TCRdb's table is partial and in-frame only. The sample has 2,500,000 or so clones, approximately 93% seen once. Points from the study as a whole: Larger richness was generally estimated for naive than memory subsets. The donor pool, a small one, limited the genetic and exposure-history diversity represented.

Input material: naive CD4+ T cells from PBMCs. The subset here: CD45RA+ positively selected. The TCR sequence derives from a man aged 18 to 30 in good health. Some clones in this sample may be carry-over from other donors' samples. The chain couples TRBV7-9 to TRBJ1-3, with a tentative D call TRBD1 (5 bases). The CDR3 nucleotides are TGTGCCAGCAGCTTTAGTGGGGCAGGATTCTCTTCTGGAAACACCATATATTTT. Amino acid sequence: CASSFSGAGFSSGNTIYF. The full variable domain, in which reference TRBV7-9 and TRBJ1-3 provide the parts outside the CDR3, is DTGVSQNPRHKITKRGQNVTFRCDPISEHNRLYWYRQTLGQGPEFLTYFQNEAQLEKSRLLSDRFSAERPKGSFSTLEIQRTEQGDSAMYLCASSFSGAGFSSGNTIYFGEGSWLTVV.